What follows are 11 T cell receptor beta chains derived from one specimen sequenced in a study of T cells in Graves' hyperthyroidism and ophthalmopathy. RNA transcripts yielded amplified TCR beta CDR3 regions. Researchers ran a first-round RT-PCR on the TCR CDR3 using the HTBI primer set. TCRdb re-called the multiplex PCR reads through MiXCR, storing one row per CDR3 protein. The sample contains 450,000 to 650,000 distinct CDR3 sequences, about 14% of which appear only once. Source material: blood. The receptors originated from a woman in her late teens or twenties with Graves' ophthalmopathy.

Only a few counts were recorded for this clonotype. CDR3 residues: CASSVGVGHQETQYF. CDR3 in DNA: TGTGCCAGCAGCGTAGGAGTGGGGCACCAAGAGACCCAGTACTTC. J is TRBJ2-5 and V is TRBV9; a possible D gene is TRBD1 (5 bases). V dropped 0 bases and J dropped 0 bases, with 9 bases sitting between them. Germline V CDR1 and CDR2: SGDLS, YYNGEE. There are 15 residues in the CDR3.

This clonotype was detected many times. This rearrangement joins TRBV11-1 to TRBJ2-3; D is possibly TRBD1 or TRBD2 (5 bases each). The CDR3 has 15 residues. The germline CDR1 and CDR2 sequences are SGHAT and FQDESV (reference sequence). The V gene lost 4 bases and the J gene lost 0 bases, with 11 bases spanning the gap. In nucleotides, the CDR3 is TGTGCCAGCAGCTCCTGGGACCGGAGCACAGATACGCAGTATTTT. This gives the protein CASSSWDRSTDTQYF.

The chain recombines TRBV20-1 with TRBJ2-1, with 12 bases fitting TRBD2. The germline V gene encodes CDR1 DFQATT and CDR2 SNEGSKA (reference sequence). V shed 5 bases and J 10 bases; nucleotides not matched to a gene: 9. There are 14 residues in the CDR3. CDR3 coding DNA: TGCAGTGCTCATCTAGCGGGAGGGACTGGGGAGCAGTTCTTC. It codes for CSAHLAGGTGEQFF.

In this sample, this clonotype turned up many times. This sequence joins TRBV20-1 and TRBJ2-3; TRBD2 matches at 14 bases. With 6 bases clipped from V and 4 bases from J, the junction kept 3 bases outside the gene matches. Looked up from germline, CDR1 is DFQATT and CDR2 is SNEGSKA (reference sequence). This CDR3 is 14 amino acids long. CDR3: CSAPTSGRADTQYF. In DNA form, the CDR3 reads TGCAGTGCGCCGACTAGCGGGAGGGCAGATACGCAGTATTTT.

This clonotype was counted at least ten times. This chain uses TRBV12-5 with TRBJ1-1, with D perhaps TRBD1 (6 bases). The V end was cut by 0 bases, the J end by 5 bases, with 10 bases between. CDR1 and CDR2 from the germline V gene are LGHNT and FRNRAP. There are 14 residues in the CDR3. The CDR3 spells CASGLVRRGTEAFF. The CDR3 nucleotides read TGTGCTAGTGGTTTGGTAAGGAGGGGGACTGAAGCTTTCTTT.

This clonotype was seen ten or more times. The rearrangement joins TRBV11-2 to TRBJ1-1, with 8 nucleotides matching TRBD1. This CDR3 has 15 residues. V lost 5 bases and J lost 2; bases outside the gene matches: 7. CDR1 and CDR2 (germline): SGHAT, FQNNGV. For the CDR3, the DNA is TGTGCCAGCAGCCCCGGGGGACAGGTAAACACTGAAGCTTTCTTT. It is translated as CASSPGGQVNTEAFF.

The CDR3 sequence is CASSYSPVGWGHYEQYF. The CDR3 DNA is TGTGCCAGCAGTTATTCACCAGTGGGGTGGGGGCACTACGAGCAGTACTTC. The rearrangement links TRBV6-2 or TRBV6-3 to TRBJ2-7; TRBD1 is a possible D gene (6 bases). The CDR3 consists of 17 residues. The germline V gene has CDR1 MNHEY and CDR2 SVGEGT. The ends were cut back, 3 bases at V and 3 bases at J, with 21 bases in the middle.

The chain employs TRBV28 and TRBJ1-5; D may be TRBD1 (5 bases). CDR3 length: 16 amino acids. CDR1 MDHEN and CDR2 SYDVKM come from the germline V gene. Trimming took 1 base from V and 0 from J, leaving 10 bases between them. CDR3 loop: CASSLSAGDSNQPQHF. CDR3 in DNA: TGTGCCAGCAGTTTATCTGCGGGGGATAGCAATCAGCCCCAGCATTTT.

In its sample, this clonotype was seen once. The CDR3 here is CASSEDRGRGTEAFF. In DNA form, the CDR3 reads TGTGCCAGCAGTGAGGACAGGGGGCGGGGGACTGAAGCTTTCTTT. J is TRBJ1-1 and V is TRBV2; 11 nucleotides align to TRBD1. Germline values: CDR1 SNHLY, CDR2 FYNNEI. The junction had 5 bases not matched to a gene; V was cut back by 3 bases and J by 5 bases. The CDR3 has 15 amino acids.

This clonotype was counted at least ten times. This chain joins TRBV30 and TRBJ1-1, with D unclear. CDR3 length: 14 residues. Trimming shortened V by 5 bases and J by 3 bases, and 16 bases separated the two germline ends. The germline CDR1 and CDR2 sequences are GTSNPN and SVGIG (reference sequence). The DNA of the CDR3 is TGTGCCTGGCGGGCGTTAAGGTCGGACACTGAAGCTTTCTTT. Its translation is CAWRALRSDTEAFF. Full variable domain (missing parts from reference TRBV30 and TRBJ1-1): SQTIHQWPATLVQPVGSPLSLECTVEGTSNPNLYWYRQAAGRGLQLLFYSVGIGQISSEVPQNLSASRPQDRQFILSSKKLLLSDSGFYLCAWRALRSDTEAFFGQGTRLTVV.

This clonotype showed up many times. V and J are TRBV29-1 and TRBJ2-3, with D perhaps TRBD2 (6 bases). This CDR3 contains 17 residues. V lost 2 bases, J lost 4 bases, and 22 bases lay in between. CDR1 is SQVTM and CDR2 is ANQGSEA in the germline V gene. CDR3: CSVEPRWASALPDTQYF. The CDR3 DNA sequence: TGCAGCGTTGAACCTCGCTGGGCTAGCGCTCTCCCAGATACGCAGTATTTT.